This T cell receptor beta chain was captured in a study of blood T cell repertoires in COVID-19. Study-wide context: Collection of acute and convalescent COVID-19 samples took place in the United States, Italy and Spain.

The repertoire was sequenced with immunoSEQ multiplex PCR; TCRdb's copy has only in-frame clones and lacks some. The sample has approximately 150,000 clones, roughly 87% seen once. Sequencing input: peripheral blood. This receptor was obtained from a woman aged 60-70 years with active or convalescent COVID-19.

CDR3 sequence: CASSPGTRAYEQYF. The CDR3 DNA is TGTGCCAGCAGCCCTGGGACTCGAGCCTACGAGCAGTACTTC. The chain recombines TRBV7-2 with TRBJ2-7, with D maybe TRBD2 (6 bases). V lost 5 bases and J lost 2, with 13 bases in between. This CDR3 is built from 14 residues. CDR1 is SGHTA, CDR2 FQGNSA, per germline.